Shown below are 3 T cell receptor beta chains from a single sample sequenced in a study of cytomegalovirus exposure and HLA in healthy donors. Primers: 60 Vbeta forward and 13 Jbeta reverse. The data were produced by immunoSEQ multiplex PCR, yet TCRdb's version contains in-frame clones alone and is incomplete. The sample lists about 130,000 clones, less than 85% occurring once. Source material: PBMCs. Receptor source: a woman between 40 and 55 years old in good health and CMV-seropositive.

The V call is TRBV27, the J call TRBJ1-2, with 7 bases identical to TRBD1. There are 12 residues in the CDR3. Germline lookup yields CDR1 MNHEY and CDR2 SMNVEV (reference sequence). The trim removed 6 bases at V and 8 bases at J, leaving 6 bases unmatched. As DNA, the CDR3 is TGTGCCAGCAGCAACCGACAGGGAGGCTACACCTTC. Translating it yields CASSNRQGGYTF.

A few counts support this clone. V gene TRBV6-4 combines with J gene TRBJ1-5, with D perhaps TRBD1 (5 bases). Per germline, CDR1 MRHNA and CDR2 SNTAGT. Trimming took off 4 bases at V and 0 bases at J, with 25 bases between the two ends. This CDR3 is built from 20 residues. The CDR3 DNA reads TGTGCCAGCAGTGTCCCGATGCCATCCGCGACAGATTATAGCAATCAGCCCCAGCATTTT. It is translated as CASSVPMPSATDYSNQPQHF.

V gene TRBV7-9 combines with J gene TRBJ2-7; 7 bases align to TRBD1. The V and J ends lost 5 bases and 0 bases, in that order; junction bases with no gene match: 4. The germline V gene has CDR1 SEHNR and CDR2 FQNEAQ (reference sequence). This CDR3 has 14 amino acids. Here the CDR3 reads CASSLGTDSYEQYF. The CDR3 DNA reads TGTGCCAGCAGCCTCGGGACAGACTCCTACGAGCAGTACTTC.